The clone carrying this TCR beta chain was seen once. The junction had 14 bases not matched to a gene; V was cut back by 3 bases and J by 0 bases. The CDR3 covers 19 residues. Germline CDR1 reads LGHNA; CDR2 reads YNFKEQ. Assay: immunoSEQ multiplex PCR; the TCRdb copy retains only in-frame clones and omits some. The data hold approximately 200,000 clones, with about 88% observed a single time. The data were obtained in a study of blood T cell repertoires in COVID-19. Study-wide background: Samples of COVID-19 (acute and convalescent) were obtained from the United States, Italy and Spain. The analysed material was cDNA or gDNA that came from T cells, B-cell-depleted T cells, or PBMCs.

The origin of this receptor is a man between 35 and 55 years old with active or convalescent COVID-19. The specimen was peripheral blood. The gene calls are TRBV4-2 and TRBJ1-3; 7 nucleotides align to TRBD1. The CDR3 is CASSQSINRGAGSGNTIYF. CDR3 coding DNA: TGTGCCAGCAGCCAGAGTATAAACAGGGGAGCCGGCTCTGGAAACACCATATATTTT.